These T cell receptor beta chains were read from a single sample in a study of shared clonotypes between healthy human individuals. The repertoire was sequenced with immunoSEQ multiplex PCR; TCRdb's copy has only in-frame clones and lacks some. The sample has nearly 750,000 clones; 72% are singletons. Source material: memory CD4+ T cells sorted from blood. The receptor set was obtained from a woman in her twenties or thirties in good health. CDR3s include the opening cysteine and the closing phenylalanine or tryptophan. The order of the fields is D gene, V gene, J gene, clone size, CDR3 DNA, CDR3 protein. A D gene is named only where the DNA matches it firmly. A clone size is listed for some rows: how often the clone was seen (once, few, many), or a class if it is expanded.

d_call: NA; v_call: TRBV7-9; j_call: TRBJ2-7; clone_size: NA; cdr3_nt: TGTGCCAGCAGCTTTTTTATGGGGGCCGGGACTTCCTACGAGCAGTACTTC; cdr3_aa: CASSFFMGAGTSYEQYF
d_call: NA; v_call: TRBV19; j_call: TRBJ2-7; clone_size: NA; cdr3_nt: TGTGCCAGTAGTATTGGGGCGGGATTTTACGAGCAGTACTTC; cdr3_aa: CASSIGAGFYEQYF
d_call: NA; v_call: TRBV6-6; j_call: TRBJ1-1; clone_size: NA; cdr3_nt: TGTGCCAGCAGTTGGAGCGAGACTGAAGCTTTCTTT; cdr3_aa: CASSWSETEAFF
d_call: NA; v_call: TRBV14; j_call: TRBJ2-5; clone_size: NA; cdr3_nt: TGTGCCAGCAGCCCTATGGGGGGCTTCCAGACCCAGTACTTC; cdr3_aa: CASSPMGGFQTQYF
d_call: TRBD2; v_call: TRBV28; j_call: TRBJ2-1; clone_size: NA; cdr3_nt: TGTGCCAGCAGTATACGAGCGGGCGGGAGAAAATACAATGAGCAGTTCTTC; cdr3_aa: CASSIRAGGRKYNEQFF
d_call: NA; v_call: TRBV21-1; j_call: TRBJ1-1; clone_size: NA; cdr3_nt: TGTGCCAGCAGCAATTCGGTTGGCACTGAAGCTTTCTTT; cdr3_aa: CASSNSVGTEAFF
d_call: NA; v_call: TRBV5-1; j_call: TRBJ2-5; clone_size: NA; cdr3_nt: TGCGCCAGCAGGTCTAGGCCACAAGAGACCCAGTACTTC; cdr3_aa: CASRSRPQETQYF
d_call: NA; v_call: TRBV11-3; j_call: TRBJ2-2; clone_size: NA; cdr3_nt: TGTGCCAGCAGCTTAGCATCTTCTAGGGAGCTGTTTTTT; cdr3_aa: CASSLASSRELFF
d_call: NA; v_call: TRBV11-2; j_call: TRBJ2-7; clone_size: NA; cdr3_nt: TGTGCCAGCAGAAGCCCGGGCAGAAGCTCCTACGAGCAGTACTTC; cdr3_aa: CASRSPGRSSYEQYF
d_call: NA; v_call: TRBV28; j_call: TRBJ2-7; clone_size: once; cdr3_nt: TGTGCCAGCAGTCCAACCAACTCAGTGAGAGTATACGAGCAGTACTTC; cdr3_aa: CASSPTNSVRVYEQYF
d_call: NA; v_call: TRBV21-1; j_call: TRBJ2-7; clone_size: few; cdr3_nt: TGTGCCAGCAGCAAAGAAGGGACTCCCAACCCCGGGGAGCAGTACTTC; cdr3_aa: CASSKEGTPNPGEQYF
d_call: TRBD2; v_call: TRBV7-9; j_call: TRBJ2-4; clone_size: NA; cdr3_nt: TGTGCCAGCAGCTCCCCCGGACTAGTGCAAAACATTCAGTACTTC; cdr3_aa: CASSSPGLVQNIQYF
d_call: TRBD2; v_call: TRBV18; j_call: TRBJ2-7; clone_size: once; cdr3_nt: TGTGCCAGCTCACCACTCTCGGGGGGGAAGACCTACGAGCAGTACTTC; cdr3_aa: CASSPLSGGKTYEQYF
d_call: TRBD2; v_call: TRBV5-1; j_call: TRBJ2-7; clone_size: NA; cdr3_nt: TGCGCCAGCACCCCCGGGGGACTAGCGGGTGAATACGAGCAGTACTTC; cdr3_aa: CASTPGGLAGEYEQYF
d_call: TRBD2; v_call: TRBV7-9; j_call: TRBJ2-7; clone_size: NA; cdr3_nt: TGTGCCAGCGAGGTAGCGGGATCTTACGAGCAGTACTTC; cdr3_aa: CASEVAGSYEQYF
d_call: NA; v_call: TRBV10-3; j_call: TRBJ2-1; clone_size: NA; cdr3_nt: TGTGCCATCAGTGAGTCGCCAAGCTCTGAGCAGTTCTTC; cdr3_aa: CAISESPSSEQFF